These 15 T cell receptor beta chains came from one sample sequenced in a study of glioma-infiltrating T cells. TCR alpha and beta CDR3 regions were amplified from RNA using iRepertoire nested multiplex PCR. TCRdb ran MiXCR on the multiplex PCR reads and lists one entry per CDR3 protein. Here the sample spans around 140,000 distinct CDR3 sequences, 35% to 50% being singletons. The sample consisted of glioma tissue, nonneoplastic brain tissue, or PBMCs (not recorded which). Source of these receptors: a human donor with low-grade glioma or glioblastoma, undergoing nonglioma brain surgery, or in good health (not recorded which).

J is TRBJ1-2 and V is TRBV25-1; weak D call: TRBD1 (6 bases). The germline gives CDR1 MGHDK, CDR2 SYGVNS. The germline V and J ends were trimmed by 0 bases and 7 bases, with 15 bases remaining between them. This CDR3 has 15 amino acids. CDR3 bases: TGTGCCAGCAGTGAATACAACAGGGCTGTGAGTGGCTACACCTTC. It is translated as CASSEYNRAVSGYTF.

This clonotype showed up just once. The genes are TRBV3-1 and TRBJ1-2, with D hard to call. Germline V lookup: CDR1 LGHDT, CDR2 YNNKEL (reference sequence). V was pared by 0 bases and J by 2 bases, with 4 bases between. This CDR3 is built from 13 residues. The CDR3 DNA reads TGTGCCAGCAGCCAAGACCCGAACTATGGCTACACCTTC. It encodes CASSQDPNYGYTF.

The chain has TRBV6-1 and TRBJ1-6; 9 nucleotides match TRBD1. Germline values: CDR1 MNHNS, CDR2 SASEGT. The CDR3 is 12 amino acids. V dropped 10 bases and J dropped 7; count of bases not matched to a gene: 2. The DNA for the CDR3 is TGTGCCATTGGGACAGGGAATTCACCCCTCCACTTT. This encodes CAIGTGNSPLHF.

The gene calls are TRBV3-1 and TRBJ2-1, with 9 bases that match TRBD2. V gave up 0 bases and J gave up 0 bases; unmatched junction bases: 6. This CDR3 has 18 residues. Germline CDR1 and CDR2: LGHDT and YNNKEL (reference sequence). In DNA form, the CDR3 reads TGTGCCAGCAGCCAAGATCTTGTTAGCGGGAGCTCCTACAATGAGCAGTTCTTC. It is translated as CASSQDLVSGSSYNEQFF.

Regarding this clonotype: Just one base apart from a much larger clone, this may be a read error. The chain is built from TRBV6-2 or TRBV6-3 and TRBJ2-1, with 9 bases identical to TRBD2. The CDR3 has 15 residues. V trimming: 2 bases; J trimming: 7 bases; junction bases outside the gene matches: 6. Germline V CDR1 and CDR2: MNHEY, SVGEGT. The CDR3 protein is CASSYPSGVTNEQFF. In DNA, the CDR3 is TGTGCCAGCAGTTACCCTAGCGGGGTAACTAATGAGCAGTTCTTC.

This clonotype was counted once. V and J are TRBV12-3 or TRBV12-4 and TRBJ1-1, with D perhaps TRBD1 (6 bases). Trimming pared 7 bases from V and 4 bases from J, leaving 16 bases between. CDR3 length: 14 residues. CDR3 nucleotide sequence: TGTGCCAGCACCCCACAGGGTGAAGGCACTGAAGCTTTCTTT. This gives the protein CASTPQGEGTEAFF.

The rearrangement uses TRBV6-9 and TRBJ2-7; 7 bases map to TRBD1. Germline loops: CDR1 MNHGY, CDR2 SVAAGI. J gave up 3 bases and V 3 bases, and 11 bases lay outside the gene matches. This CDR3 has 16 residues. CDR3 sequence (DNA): TGTGCCAGCAGTTACCCCCCGACAGGGAATGACTACGAGCAGTACTTC. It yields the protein CASSYPPTGNDYEQYF.

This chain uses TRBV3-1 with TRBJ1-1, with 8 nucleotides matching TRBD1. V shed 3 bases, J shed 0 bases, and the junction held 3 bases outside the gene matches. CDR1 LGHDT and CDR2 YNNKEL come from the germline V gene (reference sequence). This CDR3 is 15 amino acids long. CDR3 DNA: TGTGCCAGCAGCCAGACGGACAGGGTGAACACTGAAGCTTTCTTT. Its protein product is CASSQTDRVNTEAFF.

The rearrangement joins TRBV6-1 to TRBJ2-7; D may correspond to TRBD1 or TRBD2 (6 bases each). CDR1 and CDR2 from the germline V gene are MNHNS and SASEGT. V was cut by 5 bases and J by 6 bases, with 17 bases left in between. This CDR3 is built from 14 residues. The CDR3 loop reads CASSPTTGGFEQYF. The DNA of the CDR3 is TGTGCCAGCAGTCCTACGACAGGAGGGTTCGAGCAGTACTTC.

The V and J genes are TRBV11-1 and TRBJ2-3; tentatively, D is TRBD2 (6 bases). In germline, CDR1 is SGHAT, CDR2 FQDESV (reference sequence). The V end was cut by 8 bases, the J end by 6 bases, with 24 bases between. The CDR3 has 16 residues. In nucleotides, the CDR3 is TGTGCCAGCGGATTTTCGGCTTTCCCAGGAGGGGATACGCAGTATTTT. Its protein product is CASGFSAFPGGDTQYF.

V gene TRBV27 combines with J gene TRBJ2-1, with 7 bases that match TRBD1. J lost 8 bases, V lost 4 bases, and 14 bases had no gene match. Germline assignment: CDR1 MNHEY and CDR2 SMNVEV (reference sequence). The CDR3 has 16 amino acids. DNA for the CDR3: TGTGCCAGCAGTTACGGACAGGCCTCGTTGTACGATGAGCAGTTCTTC. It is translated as CASSYGQASLYDEQFF.

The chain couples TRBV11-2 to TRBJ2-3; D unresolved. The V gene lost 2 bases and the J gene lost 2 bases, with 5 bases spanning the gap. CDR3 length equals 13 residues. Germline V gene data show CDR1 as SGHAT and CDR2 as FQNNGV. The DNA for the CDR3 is TGTGCCAGCAGCTTAATGGTCACAGATACGCAGTATTTT. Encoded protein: CASSLMVTDTQYF.

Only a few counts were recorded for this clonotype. The CDR3 nucleotides read TGTGCCAGCACCGCCACTGGACAGGGAGGTTTCGATGAGCAGTTCTTC. This translates into CASTATGQGGFDEQFF. V usage is TRBV6-1 and J usage is TRBJ2-1, with 8 bases that match TRBD1. This CDR3 comprises 16 residues. Germline-derived CDR1 and CDR2 are MNHNS and SASEGT. Germline trimming cut 7 bases from V and 8 bases from J; bases unmatched to any gene: 16.

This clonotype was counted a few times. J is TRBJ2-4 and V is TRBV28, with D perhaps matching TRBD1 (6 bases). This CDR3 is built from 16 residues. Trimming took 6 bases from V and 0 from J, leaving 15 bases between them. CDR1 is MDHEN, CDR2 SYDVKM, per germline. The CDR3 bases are TGTGCCAGCAGCGACCCAGGGGCACTAGCCAAAAACATTCAGTACTTC. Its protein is CASSDPGALAKNIQYF.

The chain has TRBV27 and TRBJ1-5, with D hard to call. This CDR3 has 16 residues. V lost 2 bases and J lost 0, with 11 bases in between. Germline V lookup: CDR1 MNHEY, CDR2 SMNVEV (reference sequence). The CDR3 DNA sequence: TGTGCCAGCAGTTTAAACGCAGTTGGTAGCAATCAGCCCCAGCATTTT. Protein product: CASSLNAVGSNQPQHF.